The entry below describes one TCR beta chain. This entry comes from a study of blood T cell repertoires in COVID-19. Whole-study context: Acute and convalescent COVID-19 samples came from the United States, Italy and Spain. The cDNA or gDNA used as material had been derived from T cells, B-cell-depleted T cells, or PBMCs.

In the study's own analysis: Counts of nucleated cells, estimated from reference gene primer amplification, were obtained. Some clones are missing from TCRdb's copy, which holds only in-frame ones; the method was immunoSEQ multiplex PCR. V and J calls and clone size follow that table, whereas D and trimming were derived from the DNA. Of tens of thousands of clones listed, 80% to 90% are singletons. This CDR3 has 15 amino acids. Germline loops: CDR1 LNHNV, CDR2 YYDKDF (reference sequence). Germline trimming cut 4 bases from V and 7 bases from J; bases unmatched to any gene: 9. The chain combines TRBV15 with TRBJ1-4, with TRBD1 matching over 7 bases. This TCR was sampled from a man between 50 and 59 years old with active COVID-19. The specimen sequenced was peripheral blood. The CDR3 is CATSTRQGISEKLFF. The DNA of the CDR3 is TGTGCCACCAGCACGAGACAGGGAATCTCTGAAAAACTGTTTTTT.